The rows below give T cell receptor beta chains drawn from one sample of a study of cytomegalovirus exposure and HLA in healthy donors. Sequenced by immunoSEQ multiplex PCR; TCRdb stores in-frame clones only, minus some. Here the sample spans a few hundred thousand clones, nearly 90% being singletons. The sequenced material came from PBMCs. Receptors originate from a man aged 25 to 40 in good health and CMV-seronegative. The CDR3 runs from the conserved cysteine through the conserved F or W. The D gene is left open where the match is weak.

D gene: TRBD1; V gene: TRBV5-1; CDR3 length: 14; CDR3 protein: CASSSDRVTDTQYF
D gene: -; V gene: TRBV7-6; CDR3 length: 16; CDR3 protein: CASSYRGSSGANVLTF
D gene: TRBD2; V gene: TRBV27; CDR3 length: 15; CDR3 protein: CASRADSGASYEQYF
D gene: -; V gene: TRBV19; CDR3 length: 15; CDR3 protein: CASSTRDSHTDTQYF
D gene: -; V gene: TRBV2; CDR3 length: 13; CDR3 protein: CASSPAGAYEQYF
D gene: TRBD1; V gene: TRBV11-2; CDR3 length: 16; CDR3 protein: CASSPPQQGSTDTQYF
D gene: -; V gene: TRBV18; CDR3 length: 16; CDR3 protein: CASSPLDSPTNYGYTF
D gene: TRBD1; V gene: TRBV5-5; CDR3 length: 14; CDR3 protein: CASSLDRGTGELFF
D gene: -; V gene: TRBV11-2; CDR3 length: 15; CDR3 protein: CASSAQGSGANVLTF
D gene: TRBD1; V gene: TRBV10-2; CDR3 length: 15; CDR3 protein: CASSEMTGGNTEAFF
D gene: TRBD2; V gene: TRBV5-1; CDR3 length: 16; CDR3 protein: CASSLGQGLDTDTQYF
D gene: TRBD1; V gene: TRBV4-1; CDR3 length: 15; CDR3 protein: CASSPTGGRNYGYTF
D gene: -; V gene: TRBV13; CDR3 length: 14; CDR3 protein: CASSSNRENYEQYF
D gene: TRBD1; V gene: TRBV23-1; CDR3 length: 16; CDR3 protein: CASSQSQYRGNSPLHF
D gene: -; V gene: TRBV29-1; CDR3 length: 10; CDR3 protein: CSAVTSEAFF
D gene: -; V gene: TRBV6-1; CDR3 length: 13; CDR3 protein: CASSEALRGGQYF
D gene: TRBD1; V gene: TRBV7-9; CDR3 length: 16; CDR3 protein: CASSRAPGQGRNEQYF
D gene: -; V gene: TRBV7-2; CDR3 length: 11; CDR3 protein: CASSLAQEQFF
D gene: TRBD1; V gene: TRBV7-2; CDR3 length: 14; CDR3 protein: CASSLGGGVTEAFF
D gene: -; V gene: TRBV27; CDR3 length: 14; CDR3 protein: CASSTEGQNTEAFF
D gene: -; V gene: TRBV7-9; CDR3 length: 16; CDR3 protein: CASSSPGGLVVSEQFF
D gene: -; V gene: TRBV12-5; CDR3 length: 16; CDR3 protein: CASGLVQGQKGNEQYF
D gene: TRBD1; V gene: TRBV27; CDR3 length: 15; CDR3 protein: CASSPGTGNTGELFF
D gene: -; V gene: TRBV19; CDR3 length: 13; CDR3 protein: CASSTSQGKPQHF
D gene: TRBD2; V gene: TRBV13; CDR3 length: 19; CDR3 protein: CASSSSASGGSPVTGELFF
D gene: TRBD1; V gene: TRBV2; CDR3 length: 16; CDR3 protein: CASSEDRGNRGYGYTF
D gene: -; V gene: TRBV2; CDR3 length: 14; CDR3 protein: CASSEMTATYEQYF
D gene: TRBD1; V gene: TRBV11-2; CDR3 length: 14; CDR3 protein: CASSIGDRVTEAFF
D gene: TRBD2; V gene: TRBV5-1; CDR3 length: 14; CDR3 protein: CASSPGLADNEQFF
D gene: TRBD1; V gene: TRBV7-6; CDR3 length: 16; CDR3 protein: CASSLGETGPYNEQFF
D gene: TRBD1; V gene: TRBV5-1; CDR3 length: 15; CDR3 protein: CASSLQGQGSYEQYF
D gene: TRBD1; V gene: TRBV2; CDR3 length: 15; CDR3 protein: CASNGQGRGDTEAFF
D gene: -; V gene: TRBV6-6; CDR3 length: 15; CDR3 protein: CASSYGQRGNTEAFF
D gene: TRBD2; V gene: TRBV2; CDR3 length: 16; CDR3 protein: CASRAPARTSIGELFF
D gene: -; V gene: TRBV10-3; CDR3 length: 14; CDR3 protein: CAISVREGSTEAFF
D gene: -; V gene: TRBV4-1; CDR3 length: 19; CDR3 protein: CASSQGPLAGSSGANVLTF
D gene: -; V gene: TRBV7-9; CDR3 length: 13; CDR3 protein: CASSLAGSQPQHF
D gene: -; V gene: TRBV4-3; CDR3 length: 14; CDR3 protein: CASSQEGATDTQYF
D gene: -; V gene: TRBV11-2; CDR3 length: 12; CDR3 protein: CASSLPGGRPFF
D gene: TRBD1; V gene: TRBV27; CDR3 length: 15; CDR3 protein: CASSIRQGGDTEAFF
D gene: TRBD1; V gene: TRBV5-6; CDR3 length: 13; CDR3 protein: CASSSGQKYGYTF
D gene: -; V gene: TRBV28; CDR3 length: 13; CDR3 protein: CASSRNQGYGYTF
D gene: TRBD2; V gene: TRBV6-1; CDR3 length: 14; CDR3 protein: CASSDGGGPDTQYF
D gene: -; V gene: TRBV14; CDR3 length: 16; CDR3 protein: CASSQDPGRGYTEAFF
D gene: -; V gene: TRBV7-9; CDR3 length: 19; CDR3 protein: CASSSHFYTMDGSDNEQFF
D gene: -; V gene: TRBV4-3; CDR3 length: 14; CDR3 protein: CASSQTTGGYGYTF